This is a list of T cell receptor beta chains from one sample in a study of identical twins. Via MiXCR, TCRdb re-called the 5' RACE reads, giving one row per CDR3 protein. The sample holds nearly 900,000 distinct CDR3 sequences; roughly an eighth are singletons and the top ten take roughly 1.5%. The data were also submitted as part of a second study, on yellow fever vaccine responses in identical twins.

The sequenced sample consisted of PBMCs. The origin of the receptors is a woman aged 18-35 years in good health. Each CDR3 is given with its conserved first and last residue. D genes are given only for firm matches. Clone size is given for some rows only: seen once, a few or many times, or a class if the clone is expanded.

d_call,v_call,clone_size,j_call,cdr3_nt,cdr3_aa
NA,TRBV7-9,few,TRBJ2-5,TGTGCCAGCAGCCCCTTGAATCAAGAGACCCAGTACTTC,CASSPLNQETQYF
TRBD1,TRBV2,few,TRBJ2-3,TGTGCCAGCAGTAGGACAGGGGTAAACCTTCTTAGCACAGATACGCAGTATTTT,CASSRTGVNLLSTDTQYF
NA,TRBV27,NA,TRBJ2-1,TGTGCCAGCAGGAGGGGGGCCCTCTTGTTCAATGAGCAGTTCTTC,CASRRGALLFNEQFF
NA,TRBV28,few,TRBJ2-1,TGTGCCAGCAGTTTGGTGGCGGCAGGGACCCACAATGAGCAGTTCTTC,CASSLVAAGTHNEQFF
TRBD1,TRBV18,many,TRBJ1-1,TGTGCCAGCTCCAAGGACAGGGGGAACACTGAAGCTTTCTTT,CASSKDRGNTEAFF
TRBD2,TRBV7-3,NA,TRBJ2-1,TGTGCCAGCAGCTTAACGACTAGCGGGAGGAGAGTCAATGAGCAGTTCTTC,CASSLTTSGRRVNEQFF
NA,TRBV12-3/TRBV12-4,few,TRBJ2-1,TGTGCCAGCAGTTATTCGTTTGTCCAGTTCTTC,CASSYSFVQFF
NA,TRBV2,NA,TRBJ1-5,TGTGCCAGCAGTGAAGAGGGGCTCGCGGGTCGTAGCAATCAGCCCCAGCATTTT,CASSEEGLAGRSNQPQHF
TRBD2,TRBV5-6,NA,TRBJ2-7,TGTGCCAGCAGTCTGACTAGCGGGGCGTTAACATACGAGCAGTACTTC,CASSLTSGALTYEQYF
TRBD2,TRBV20-1,few,TRBJ2-3,TGCAGTCCCCGGGAGGGGATCACAGATACGCAGTATTTT,CSPREGITDTQYF